These 6 T cell receptor beta chains came from one sample sequenced in a study of CD8 T cells in ankylosing spondylitis. MiXCR, run by TCRdb on the 5' RACE reads, gives a single entry per CDR3 protein. The sample yields roughly 130,000 distinct CDR3 sequences, over 6% seen once. The sample comprised blood, either unsorted or a sorted T cell fraction (not recorded which). The receptor source for this set is a male donor with ankylosing spondylitis or in good health (not recorded which).

At least ten counts were recorded for this clonotype. This rearrangement joins TRBV7-2 to TRBJ2-5, with D hard to call. With 1 base removed from V and 0 bases from J, the gap between germline ends came to 12 bases. There are 16 residues in the CDR3. In germline, CDR1 is SGHTA, CDR2 FQGNSA. In DNA, the CDR3 is TGTGCCAGCAGCTTAGTAGAAGACAACTACCAAGAGACCCAGTACTTC. This translates into CASSLVEDNYQETQYF.

There are many counts of this clonotype. J is TRBJ2-3 and V is TRBV20-1; no definite D call. The ends were cut back, 3 bases at V and 5 bases at J, with 9 bases in the middle. CDR1 and CDR2 (germline): DFQATT, SNEGSKA (reference sequence). The CDR3 covers 12 residues. The CDR3 nucleotides are TGCAGTGCTAGTCGTGGGTTAGATACGCAGTATTTT. This codes for CSASRGLDTQYF.

Many counts were recorded for this clonotype. The chain carries TRBV20-1 and TRBJ2-4; D might be TRBD2 (5 bases). The CDR3 is 14 residues long. V lost 1 base to trimming and J lost 1 base, with 8 bases between them. CDR1 is DFQATT, CDR2 SNEGSKA, per germline (reference sequence). CDR3 DNA sequence: TGCAGTGCTAGAGCTAGCATGGCCAAAAACATTCAGTACTTC. It encodes CSARASMAKNIQYF.

This clonotype was counted at least ten times. The chain has TRBV11-2 and TRBJ2-6, with D perhaps TRBD1 or TRBD2 (6 bases each). Germline CDR1 reads SGHAT; CDR2 reads FQNNGV. The CDR3 is 19 residues long. Trimming removed 1 base from V and 3 bases from J, with 19 bases in between. The CDR3 nucleotides read TGTGCCAGCAGCTTAGTGTCGGTCGGGGGCGCTGGTGGGGCCAACGTCCTGACTTTC. Protein product: CASSLVSVGGAGGANVLTF.

This clonotype was recorded at least ten times. The chain links TRBV15 to TRBJ1-5; D gene unclear. The CDR3 length is 14 residues. Trimming took off 0 bases at V and 0 bases at J, with 3 bases between the two ends. CDR1 LNHNV and CDR2 YYDKDF come from the germline V gene (reference sequence). This CDR3 reads CATSRDDSNQPQHF. The CDR3 DNA reads as TGTGCCACCAGCAGAGATGATAGCAATCAGCCCCAGCATTTT.

This clonotype was observed many times. CDR3 amino acids: CSVAGNSYEQYF. In nucleotides, the CDR3 is TGCAGCGTGGCCGGGAACTCCTACGAGCAGTACTTC. The chain recombines TRBV29-1 with TRBJ2-7, with TRBD2 as a possible D gene (5 bases). This CDR3 has 12 residues. Germline V gene sequence: CDR1 SQVTM, CDR2 ANQGSEA. V was shortened by 6 bases and J by 0 bases, with 9 bases between the two germline ends.